This TCR beta chain was sequenced during a study of blood T cell repertoires in COVID-19. Turning to the study itself: COVID-19 samples collected from the United States, Italy and Spain covered acute and convalescent phases.

TCRdb's copy holds only in-frame clones and misses some; the assay was immunoSEQ multiplex PCR. Of around 26,000 clones detected, roughly nine tenths appear once; the ten largest clones hold 8.8%. The germline gives CDR1 MNHEY, CDR2 SVGAGI. The CDR3 covers 13 residues. V gave up 6 bases and J gave up 6 bases; unmatched junction bases: 5. The chain couples TRBV6-5 to TRBJ2-3, with 8 bases aligning to TRBD1. Material: peripheral blood. The receptor's source is a human donor with active COVID-19. The donor label of this sample is uncertain. CDR3 amino acids: CASSLRDRDTQYF. The CDR3 DNA sequence: TGTGCCAGCAGCCTTCGGGACAGGGATACGCAGTATTTT.